The 31 T cell receptor beta chains below all came from one sample that was sequenced in a study of Graves' ophthalmopathy and Graves' hyperthyroidism. The study amplified TCR beta CDR3 regions using RNA transcripts. HTBI primers were employed in first-round RT-PCR, then a second-round multiplex PCR followed. TCRdb redid the calling of the multiplex PCR reads with MiXCR, one entry per CDR3 protein. The top ten hold approximately 7% of the sample, which has roughly 400,000 distinct CDR3 sequences, 15% to 17% seen once. The specimen was peripheral blood. These receptors were obtained from a woman under 30 with stable Graves' hyperthyroidism.

This clonotype was counted many times. The rearrangement links TRBV9 to TRBJ1-2; 8 positions agree with TRBD1. J gave up 8 bases and V 4 bases, and 13 bases lay outside the gene matches. Germline V CDR1 and CDR2: SGDLS, YYNGEE. The CDR3 extends over 15 amino acids. The CDR3 loop is CASSNPGTGSAGYTF. The CDR3 DNA reads as TGTGCCAGCAGCAACCCCGGGACAGGCTCAGCAGGCTACACCTTC. The full variable domain, in which reference TRBV9 and TRBJ1-2 provide the parts outside the CDR3, is DSGVTQTPKHLITATGQRVTLRCSPRSGDLSVYWYQQSLDQGLQFLIQYYNGEERAKGNILERFSAQQFPDLHSELNLSSLELGDSALYFCASSNPGTGSAGYTFGSGTRLTVV.

This clonotype has more than one count but fewer than ten. The V and J genes are TRBV3-1 and TRBJ2-2; D is uncertain. V gave up 0 bases and J gave up 4 bases, with 3 bases separating them. Looked up from germline, CDR1 is LGHDT and CDR2 is YNNKEL (reference sequence). This CDR3 region has 13 residues. This CDR3 is CASSQDFTGELFF. The CDR3, as DNA: TGTGCCAGCAGCCAAGACTTCACCGGGGAGCTGTTTTTT.

This clonotype was seen ten or more times. This chain connects TRBV6-5 to TRBJ2-2; D might be TRBD2 (6 bases). Trimming removed 7 bases at V and 4 bases at J, with 19 bases between. Germline V gives CDR1 MNHEY, CDR2 SVGAGI. This CDR3 has 16 residues. The CDR3 region is CASTEWRGAGTGELFF. The CDR3 DNA reads TGTGCCAGCACAGAATGGAGGGGCGCTGGCACCGGGGAGCTGTTTTTT.

This clonotype was observed many times. V gene TRBV20-1 combines with J gene TRBJ2-5; maybe TRBD1 (5 bases). This CDR3 contains 14 residues. V gave up 5 bases and J gave up 5 bases, with 18 bases separating them. CDR1 and CDR2 (germline): DFQATT, SNEGSKA (reference sequence). The CDR3 DNA is TGCAGTGCTCAAGCAGGCCCAGGGTGGGAGACCCAGTACTTC. It translates to CSAQAGPGWETQYF.

This clonotype was recorded at least ten times. V and J are TRBV20-1 and TRBJ1-2; tentative D call: TRBD1 (6 bases). CDR1 DFQATT and CDR2 SNEGSKA come from the germline V gene (reference sequence). The CDR3 loop spans 12 amino acids. The V and J ends lost 6 bases and 4 bases respectively, with 12 bases between them. The CDR3 sequence: CSATGAGYGYTF. The CDR3 DNA reads TGCAGTGCCACGGGGGCAGGCTATGGCTACACCTTC.

This chain joins TRBV9 and TRBJ1-1; D may be TRBD1 (6 bases). Germline-derived CDR1 and CDR2 are SGDLS and YYNGEE. With 4 bases removed from V and 1 base from J, the gap between germline ends came to 14 bases. This CDR3 contains 15 residues. This chain's CDR3 is CASSPGTLGNTEAFF. The DNA for the CDR3 is TGTGCCAGCAGCCCCGGGACATTGGGGAACACTGAAGCTTTCTTT.

This clonotype was found many times. This chain uses TRBV2 with TRBJ2-7, with no clear D. Trimming removed 3 bases at V and 2 bases at J, with 2 bases between. The CDR3 totals 11 residues. Germline V gene lookup returns CDR1 SNHLY and CDR2 FYNNEI. The DNA for the CDR3 is TGTGCCAGCAGTGACCCCTACGAGCAGTACTTC. Translating gives CASSDPYEQYF. Based on the CDR3 plus reference TRBV2 and TRBJ2-7, the full variable domain is EPEVTQTPSHQVTQMGQEVILRCVPISNHLYFYWYRQILGQKVEFLVSFYNNEISEKSEIFDDQFSVERPDGSNFTLKIRSTKLEDSAMYFCASSDPYEQYFGPGTRLTVT.

This clonotype was detected many times. The genes are TRBV20-1 and TRBJ2-2, with a weak D call TRBD2 (5 bases). Germline V gives CDR1 DFQATT, CDR2 SNEGSKA (reference sequence). The length of the CDR3 is 13 residues. V was shortened by 6 bases and J by 6 bases, with 14 bases between the two germline ends. The CDR3 region is CSARPLAAGELFF. As DNA, the CDR3 is TGCAGTGCGCGCCCCCTAGCAGCCGGGGAGCTGTTTTTT.

Ten or more counts support this clonotype. This chain joins TRBV28 and TRBJ1-1; D is possibly TRBD1 (6 bases). The CDR3 contains 14 residues. The germline V gene has CDR1 MDHEN and CDR2 SYDVKM. V dropped 7 bases and J dropped 5 bases, with 17 bases sitting between them. The CDR3 DNA follows: TGTGCCAGCACCATAGGGGGGGCGAGGACTGAAGCTTTCTTT. Protein product: CASTIGGARTEAFF. The full variable domain, its missing parts supplied by reference TRBV28 and TRBJ1-1, is DVKVTQSSRYLVKRTGEKVFLECVQDMDHENMFWYRQDPGLGLRLIYFSYDVKMKEKGDIPEGYSVSREKKERFSLILESASTNQTSMYLCASTIGGARTEAFFGQGTRLTVV.

This clonotype was detected many times. V is TRBV6-1 and J is TRBJ1-5, with D maybe TRBD1 (5 bases). The CDR3 totals 15 residues. Trimming removed 7 bases from V and 0 bases from J, with 13 bases in between. Germline lookup yields CDR1 MNHNS and CDR2 SASEGT. The CDR3 spells CASNSGSYSNQPQHF. In DNA form, the CDR3 reads TGTGCCAGCAACTCAGGGTCTTATAGCAATCAGCCCCAGCATTTT.

This clonotype has a count of ten or more. The DNA of the CDR3 is TGTGCCAGCAGTTACTCATTGGGTTGGGGCTCTGGAAACACCATATATTTT. This codes for CASSYSLGWGSGNTIYF. V usage is TRBV6-5 and J usage is TRBJ1-3; the D is unclear. The CDR3 consists of 17 residues. Per the germline V gene, CDR1 is MNHEY and CDR2 is SVGAGI. V shed 0 bases and J shed 0 bases, with 12 bases lying between them.

A remark on this clonotype: A much more abundant neighbour one base away suggests this may be a read error. V and J are TRBV12-3 or TRBV12-4 and TRBJ1-6, with unresolved D. This CDR3 spans 12 amino acids. The germline V and J ends were trimmed by 3 bases and 6 bases, with 3 bases remaining between them. CDR3 in DNA: TGTGCCAGCAGTTTTGGTAATTCACCCCTCCACTTT. Protein: CASSFGNSPLHF.

This clonotype has a count of ten or more. The chain has TRBV11-2 and TRBJ1-1; 10 positions agree with TRBD1. Germline V gene data show CDR1 as SGHAT and CDR2 as FQNNGV. Trimming removed 4 bases from V and 0 bases from J; junction bases left unmatched: 8. The CDR3 runs to 17 residues. The CDR3 DNA reads as TGTGCCAGCAGCTCCCGGGACAGGGGAGCCATGAACACTGAAGCTTTCTTT. Translated, it gives CASSSRDRGAMNTEAFF.

The CDR3 region has the DNA TGTGCCAGCAGCGACGGACAGCGGGGGAACACTGAAGCTTTCTTT. Its protein is CASSDGQRGNTEAFF. The chain couples TRBV7-9 to TRBJ1-1; perhaps TRBD1 as D (6 bases). This CDR3 region has 15 residues. Trimming removed 5 bases from V and 1 base from J, with 14 bases in between. Germline CDR1 is SEHNR and CDR2 is FQNEAQ (reference sequence).

This clonotype was counted ten times or more. The V call is TRBV20-1, the J call TRBJ1-1, with D perhaps TRBD1 (5 bases). V was shortened by 4 bases and J by 7 bases, with 13 bases between the two germline ends. The CDR3 contains 12 residues. Germline-derived CDR1 and CDR2 are DFQATT and SNEGSKA (reference sequence). The CDR3 coding sequence is TGCAGTGCTAAGACGGGGCCGGTTGAAGCTTTCTTT. Protein sequence: CSAKTGPVEAFF.

This clonotype occurred many times. The chain couples TRBV6-2 or TRBV6-3 to TRBJ1-1; D may be TRBD1 (5 bases). CDR1 and CDR2 (germline): MNHEY, SVGEGT. The V gene lost 4 bases and the J gene lost 6 bases, with 18 bases spanning the gap. CDR3 length: 15 amino acids. CDR3 protein: CASSWFRDVTSEAFF. The CDR3 coding sequence is TGTGCCAGCAGTTGGTTCCGGGACGTCACGTCTGAAGCTTTCTTT.

This clonotype was found many times. V usage is TRBV6-2 or TRBV6-3 and J usage is TRBJ2-7; TRBD1 might be the D (6 bases). The germline gives CDR1 MNHEY, CDR2 SVGEGT. This CDR3 region has 14 residues. V dropped 6 bases and J dropped 6 bases, with 18 bases sitting between them. CDR3 region: CASSSTSYRAEQYF. CDR3 bases: TGTGCCAGCAGCTCTACCTCTTACAGGGCCGAGCAGTACTTC.

This clonotype was observed many times. The rearrangement joins TRBV24-1 to TRBJ1-1; D unresolved. This CDR3 has 12 amino acids. Germline CDR1 KGHDR, CDR2 SFDVKD. The V end lost 5 bases, the J end lost 5 bases, and 8 bases lay between the germline ends. CDR3 in DNA: TGTGCCACCAGTGGGACTTCTACTGAAGCTTTCTTT. Its protein is CATSGTSTEAFF.

The chain has TRBV12-5 and TRBJ1-2; D not certain. The ends were cut back, 0 bases at V and 5 bases at J, with 10 bases in the middle. From germline, CDR1 is LGHNT and CDR2 FRNRAP. The CDR3 is 14 residues long. CDR3 in amino acids: CASGLVPENYGYTF. The CDR3 region has the DNA TGTGCTAGTGGTTTGGTTCCAGAAAATTATGGCTACACCTTC.

This chain uses TRBV27 with TRBJ1-1, with unresolved D. The CDR3 contains 13 residues. Trimming removed 5 bases at V and 1 base at J, with 8 bases between. Germline V gene data show CDR1 as MNHEY and CDR2 as SMNVEV (reference sequence). The CDR3 is CASSPWWNTEAFF. In DNA form, the CDR3 reads TGTGCCAGCAGTCCCTGGTGGAACACTGAAGCTTTCTTT.

Only a few counts were recorded for this clonotype. This chain joins TRBV7-2 and TRBJ1-1, with a possible D match to TRBD1 (5 bases). Germline CDR1 SGHTA, CDR2 FQGNSA. This CDR3 is built from 14 residues. Trimming removed 3 bases from V and 4 bases from J, with 12 bases in between. In nucleotides, the CDR3 is TGTGCCAGCAGCTTTGGGGGAGGATCCACTGAAGCTTTCTTT. It translates to CASSFGGGSTEAFF.

In this sample, this clonotype turned up many times. This chain joins TRBV20-1 and TRBJ2-5; D gene unclear. Trimming cost V 6 bases and J 4 bases, with 18 bases left between them. The length of the CDR3 is 14 residues. Germline loops: CDR1 DFQATT, CDR2 SNEGSKA (reference sequence). This CDR3 is CSATSTRGPETQYF. The DNA for the CDR3 is TGCAGTGCCACCTCCACGCGTGGGCCAGAGACCCAGTACTTC.

The table lists this clonotype with many counts. For the CDR3, the DNA is TGTGCCAGCAGTGGCCCCGGGACAGGGTATGGCTACACCTTC. It yields the protein CASSGPGTGYGYTF. The chain links TRBV25-1 to TRBJ1-2, with TRBD1 matching over 9 bases. CDR1 is MGHDK and CDR2 is SYGVNS in the germline V gene. CDR3 length equals 14 residues. J was trimmed by 5 bases and V by 4 bases; bases with no gene match: 5.

This clonotype occurred many times. The V call is TRBV3-1, the J call TRBJ1-5; TRBD1 is a possible D gene (6 bases). Trimming removed 3 bases from V and 7 bases from J, with 16 bases in between. CDR3 size: 15 residues. The germline V gene has CDR1 LGHDT and CDR2 YNNKEL (reference sequence). CDR3 amino acids: CASSHFGGGEQPQHF. In DNA, the CDR3 is TGTGCCAGCAGCCATTTCGGGGGGGGCGAACAGCCCCAGCATTTT.

The J gene is TRBJ1-2, the V gene TRBV12-3 or TRBV12-4; possibly TRBD1 for D (6 bases). The ends were cut back, 3 bases at V and 7 bases at J, with 15 bases in the middle. The CDR3 runs 14 residues. In nucleotides, the CDR3 is TGTGCCAGCAGTTTTAACGCAGGGGTTGGTGGCTACACCTTC. Translating gives CASSFNAGVGGYTF.

V usage is TRBV3-1 and J usage is TRBJ1-1; perhaps TRBD1 as D (6 bases). The CDR3 consists of 17 residues. The germline V gene has CDR1 LGHDT and CDR2 YNNKEL (reference sequence). The V gene lost 4 bases and the J gene lost 1 base, with 19 bases spanning the gap. CDR3 sequence: CASSPFLLDSANTEAFF. Here the CDR3 DNA reads TGTGCCAGCAGCCCTTTTCTGTTGGACAGCGCGAACACTGAAGCTTTCTTT.

The chain combines TRBV12-3 or TRBV12-4 with TRBJ2-7; 8 bases align to TRBD1. The trim removed 5 bases at V and 4 bases at J, leaving 7 bases unmatched. The CDR3 runs 14 residues. The DNA of the CDR3 is TGTGCCAGCAGTCCGACAGGGGTTGTGTACGAGCAGTACTTC. Translating it yields CASSPTGVVYEQYF.

This clonotype was counted a few times. This chain uses TRBV10-2 with TRBJ1-5; D remains ambiguous. This CDR3 has 13 amino acids. V lost 0 bases and J lost 6, with 6 bases in between. The germline V gene has CDR1 WSHSY and CDR2 SAAADI. The CDR3 sequence: CASSESRSQPQHF. The CDR3 DNA follows: TGCGCCAGCAGTGAGTCCCGGAGTCAGCCCCAGCATTTT.

This clonotype was counted many times. The chain carries TRBV27 and TRBJ1-6; no clear D gene. The CDR3 length is 14 residues. Between the trimmed V and J ends, which lost 2 bases and 6 bases, there was a span of 8 bases. The germline V gene has CDR1 MNHEY and CDR2 SMNVEV (reference sequence). The CDR3 DNA reads TGTGCCAGCAGTTTAGGCTGGGGTAATTCACCCCTCCACTTT. Its translation is CASSLGWGNSPLHF.

The J gene is TRBJ1-1, the V gene TRBV29-1; 8 bases agree with TRBD1. Germline loops: CDR1 SQVTM, CDR2 ANQGSEA. The V segment lost 7 bases and the J segment 5 bases; nucleotides outside the gene matches: 12. CDR3 length: 14 residues. CDR3 protein: CSARAGGPRTEAFF. The DNA for the CDR3 is TGCAGCGCGCGAGCAGGGGGCCCGAGGACTGAAGCTTTCTTT.

There are many counts of this clonotype. This sequence joins TRBV19 and TRBJ1-2; 9 bases match TRBD1. This CDR3 region has 15 residues. The V gene's germline CDR1 is LNHDA and CDR2 SQIVND (reference sequence). J gave up 1 base and V 4 bases, and 4 bases lay outside the gene matches. CDR3 region: CASSKGQGLNYGYTF. In nucleotides, the CDR3 is TGTGCCAGTAGTAAGGGACAGGGACTTAACTATGGCTACACCTTC.